This T cell receptor beta chain was found in a study of regulatory T cells in long-lasting Graves disease. Study-level points and caveats: Between persistent patients, a few thousand public clonotypes were shared, exceeding the roughly 940 shared between new patients. The sample size was small, and this may have reduced accuracy.

As concerns this clonotype: Its specificity is unknown.

The V and J ends lost 7 bases and 6 bases, in that order; junction bases with no gene match: 5. The CDR3 runs 12 residues. Germline CDR1 and CDR2: MRHNA and SNTAGT. Building of the TCR beta libraries involved iRepertoire HTBI primers and Arm-PCR of CDR3 regions. TCRdb independently ran MiXCR on the multiplex PCR reads; one entry per CDR3 protein. The table lists 380,000 or so distinct CDR3 sequences, about 17% of them singletons, with 20% in the top ten. Time point specified: newly diagnosed GD, antithyroid drugs for less than 3 months. PBMC RNA was the source of the TCR library. These data also formed part of another study, on T cells in Graves' hyperthyroidism and ophthalmopathy.

The receptor comes from a woman under 30 with Graves disease. This specimen was peripheral blood mononuclear cells (PBMCs), taken at new diagnosis, from a patient treated with antithyroid drugs. This chain links TRBV6-4 with TRBJ1-2; 7 bases match TRBD1. CDR3 nucleotides: TGTGCCAGCACCACGACAGGGAATGGCTACACCTTC. The encoded protein is CASTTTGNGYTF.